The 23 T cell receptor beta chains reported below all come from one sample, sequenced in a study of OX40 agonist ivuxolimab in advanced cancers. The data were produced by immunoSEQ multiplex PCR, yet TCRdb's version contains in-frame clones alone and is incomplete. The sample carries tens of thousands of clones, roughly four fifths recorded once. Specimen: CD4+ or CD8+ T cells sorted from blood, collected in a trial of the OX40 agonist ivuxolimab. Receptors were obtained from an adult with an advanced solid tumor such as melanoma, head and neck, liver or kidney cancer.

V and J are TRBV9 and TRBJ2-3, with 12 bases aligning to TRBD2. V was pared by 4 bases and J by 0 bases, with 21 bases of the junction left unmatched. From germline, CDR1 is SGDLS and CDR2 YYNGEE. The CDR3 has 22 amino acids. CDR3 amino acids: CASSQGLAGRRLVLTSTDTQYF. The CDR3 nucleotides are TGTGCCAGCAGCCAAGGACTAGCGGGGAGGAGACTTGTTTTGACTAGCACAGATACGCAGTATTTT. Looking up the rest from reference TRBV9 and TRBJ2-3 gives the full variable domain: DSGVTQTPKHLITATGQRVTLRCSPRSGDLSVYWYQQSLDQGLQFLIQYYNGEERAKGNILERFSAQQFPDLHSELNLSSLELGDSALYFCASSQGLAGRRLVLTSTDTQYFGPGTRLTVL.

DNA of the CDR3: TGTGCCACCCGAGGGGGAAACGTCAATGAGCAGTTCTTC. Protein sequence: CATRGGNVNEQFF. The V and J genes are TRBV27 and TRBJ2-1; tentatively, D is TRBD1 (6 bases). This CDR3 region has 13 residues. V was trimmed by 10 bases and J by 6 bases, leaving 16 bases between them. Germline CDR1 and CDR2: MNHEY and SMNVEV (reference sequence).

The chain recombines TRBV6-1 with TRBJ1-1; the D gene is possibly TRBD1 (6 bases). CDR1 MNHNS and CDR2 SASEGT come from the germline V gene. V was pared by 4 bases and J by 6 bases, with 12 bases between. This CDR3 region has 13 residues. As DNA, the CDR3 is TGTGCCAGCAGTGCTCGGGGGCTCTCTGAAGCTTTCTTT. Translated: CASSARGLSEAFF.

This sequence joins TRBV4-3 and TRBJ1-2; unclear D gene. Trimming took 1 base from V and 0 from J, leaving 9 bases between them. The CDR3 spans 15 residues. In germline, CDR1 is LGHNA, CDR2 YSLEER. The CDR3 loop reads CASSQVTGTNYGYTF. The CDR3 nucleotides read TGCGCCAGCAGCCAAGTTACGGGAACTAACTATGGCTACACCTTC.

V and J are TRBV7-2 and TRBJ2-1; TRBD2 matches 7 bases. The V segment lost 6 bases and the J segment 9 bases; nucleotides outside the gene matches: 8. Germline loops: CDR1 SGHTA, CDR2 FQGNSA. The CDR3 covers 13 residues. The CDR3 reads CASSPGTITEQFF. The CDR3 DNA sequence: TGTGCCAGCAGTCCCGGGACTATCACTGAGCAGTTCTTC.

This chain links TRBV7-2 with TRBJ1-6; no firm D call. Trimming took off 5 bases at V and 6 bases at J, with 8 bases between the two ends. Germline values: CDR1 SGHTA, CDR2 FQGNSA. The CDR3 is 13 residues long. In DNA, the CDR3 is TGTGCCAGCAGCCCGGGTTCTAATTCACCCCTCCACTTT. Residues: CASSPGSNSPLHF.

The chain links TRBV5-4 to TRBJ2-3; D is undetermined. This CDR3 is built from 12 residues. V lost 4 bases and J lost 6, with 9 bases in between. The germline gives CDR1 SGHNT, CDR2 YYREEE (reference sequence). The CDR3 DNA is TGTGCCAGCAGCAAACCACCGGATACGCAGTATTTT. It yields the protein CASSKPPDTQYF.

This chain connects TRBV5-1 to TRBJ2-6; 12 positions agree with TRBD2. Germline V lookup: CDR1 SGHRS, CDR2 YFSETQ. This CDR3 contains 21 residues. J lost 1 base, V lost 7 bases, and 18 bases had no gene match. CDR3 protein: CASFLRPVTLAGGSGANVLTF. In DNA, the CDR3 is TGCGCCAGCTTTTTGCGCCCCGTTACCCTAGCGGGAGGGTCTGGGGCCAACGTCCTGACTTTC.

Of note for this clone: An end of the junction differs from the germline gene, which may be a read error. This chain links TRBV11-3 with TRBJ2-2; TRBD2 aligns across 8 bases. Germline CDR1 SGHNT, CDR2 YENEEA. The CDR3 length is 12 residues. Written as DNA, the CDR3 is TGTGCCAGCAGCCAGGACGGGGGGGATCTGTTTTTT. This codes for CASSQDGGDLFF.

This rearrangement joins TRBV27 to TRBJ2-3; TRBD2 matches 16 bases. Germline values: CDR1 MNHEY, CDR2 SMNVEV (reference sequence). Trimming removed 6 bases from V and 7 bases from J; junction bases left unmatched: 10. The CDR3 runs to 17 residues. The CDR3 nucleotides are TGTGCCAGCAGAAAGGCCGGGACTAGCGGGAGGGCTAATACGCAGTATTTT. As protein: CASRKAGTSGRANTQYF.

V gene TRBV9 combines with J gene TRBJ1-1; D remains ambiguous. The CDR3 is 14 amino acids. Germline V lookup: CDR1 SGDLS, CDR2 YYNGEE. Trimming left V 0 bases short and J 1 base short, with 7 bases between. The CDR3 region is CASSVGTENTEAFF. For the CDR3, the DNA is TGTGCCAGCAGCGTAGGGACGGAGAACACTGAAGCTTTCTTT.

To note about this clone: Other DNA sequences of this sample code for an identical CDR3. The chain is built from TRBV4-1 and TRBJ1-4, with D perhaps matching TRBD1 (6 bases). This CDR3 is built from 17 residues. Germline-derived CDR1 and CDR2 are MGHRA and YSYEKL. The V gene lost 0 bases and the J gene lost 15 bases, with 26 bases spanning the gap. The CDR3 nucleotides are TGCGCCAGCAGCCAAGAAGAGGCCGAGGAGGGGGAATGGAGTTTGTTTTTT. Amino acids: CASSQEEAEEGEWSLFF.

V usage is TRBV27 and J usage is TRBJ2-2; no reliable D call. This CDR3 has 14 amino acids. V was clipped by 4 bases and J by 4 bases, with 10 bases between them. CDR1 and CDR2 (germline): MNHEY, SMNVEV (reference sequence). CDR3 nucleotides: TGTGCCAGCAGTTACTTACAAGGCACCGGGGAGCTGTTTTTT. Amino acids: CASSYLQGTGELFF.

The CDR3 DNA follows: TGCGCCAGCAGCCTCCCGACTAGCGACACAGATACGCAGTATTTT. Its protein product is CASSLPTSDTDTQYF. The chain links TRBV5-1 to TRBJ2-3; TRBD2 matches at 8 bases. V gave up 4 bases and J gave up 2 bases; unmatched junction bases: 6. CDR1 is SGHRS, CDR2 YFSETQ, per germline. The length of the CDR3 is 15 residues. The full variable domain, its missing parts supplied by reference TRBV5-1 and TRBJ2-3, is KAGVTQTPRYLIKTRGQQVTLSCSPISGHRSVSWYQQTPGQGLQFLFEYFSETQRNKGNFPGRFSGRQFSNSRSEMNVSTLELGDSALYLCASSLPTSDTDTQYFGPGTRLTVL.

This chain links TRBV7-9 with TRBJ2-1, with no clear D. Trimming left V 1 base short and J 6 bases short, with 7 bases between. In germline, CDR1 is SEHNR, CDR2 FQNEAQ (reference sequence). The CDR3 has 13 amino acids. CDR3 coding DNA: TGTGCCAGCAGCTTAGAAGCCTTCAATGAGCAGTTCTTC. As protein: CASSLEAFNEQFF.

J is TRBJ2-6 and V is TRBV28, with D possibly matching TRBD1 (5 bases). Trimming removed 5 bases from V and 4 bases from J, with 6 bases in between. The CDR3 loop spans 13 amino acids. Germline V gene lookup returns CDR1 MDHEN and CDR2 SYDVKM. CDR3 amino acids: CASSPGGANVLTF. CDR3 DNA: TGTGCCAGCAGTCCAGGGGGGGCCAACGTCCTGACTTTC.

V and J are TRBV29-1 and TRBJ2-3; D not certain. The germline V and J ends were trimmed by 5 bases and 3 bases, with 12 bases remaining between them. The CDR3 is made up of 13 amino acids. Germline V gene sequence: CDR1 SQVTM, CDR2 ANQGSEA. The CDR3 is CSVLSSSTDTQYF. The CDR3 nucleotides are TGCAGCGTTTTATCCTCTTCGACAGATACGCAGTATTTT.

V gene TRBV9 combines with J gene TRBJ1-2, with D tentatively TRBD1 (5 bases). The CDR3 extends over 12 amino acids. CDR1 and CDR2 (germline): SGDLS, YYNGEE. V lost 0 bases, J lost 6 bases, and 6 bases lay in between. The CDR3 bases are TGTGCCAGCAGCGTAGACAGGAATGGCTACACCTTC. Protein: CASSVDRNGYTF.

This rearrangement joins TRBV4-3 to TRBJ1-1; D is unclear. This CDR3 is 14 amino acids long. V shed 3 bases and J shed 3 bases, with 11 bases lying between them. Germline lookup yields CDR1 LGHNA and CDR2 YSLEER. The CDR3 loop is CASSQDSADTEAFF. CDR3 coding DNA: TGCGCCAGCAGCCAGGATTCAGCCGACACTGAAGCTTTCTTT.

This rearrangement joins TRBV21-1 to TRBJ2-1; whether TRBD2, the table's D call, matches the DNA was not checked. TRBV21-1 is an annotated pseudogene. The CDR3 is made up of 16 amino acids. This CDR3 reads CASSKKRLAGGNEQFF. The CDR3 DNA reads as TGTGCCAGCAGCAAAAAAAGACTAGCGGGAGGCAATGAGCAGTTCTTC.

This chain uses TRBV6-6 with TRBJ1-1; D is undetermined. V lost 4 bases and J lost 1, with 10 bases in between. Germline CDR1 reads MNHNY; CDR2 reads SVGAGI (reference sequence). The CDR3 is 14 amino acids. The CDR3 DNA sequence: TGTGCCAGCAGTTCGACAAACGGGAACACTGAAGCTTTCTTT. Translating gives CASSSTNGNTEAFF.

J is TRBJ2-6 and V is TRBV9; D uncertain. CDR3 length: 18 residues. Germline V gene data show CDR1 as SGDLS and CDR2 as YYNGEE. V shed 1 base and J shed 2 bases, with 16 bases lying between them. This CDR3 is CASSVTSGPTPGANVLTF. The CDR3 DNA reads as TGTGCCAGCAGCGTAACTTCCGGACCAACCCCTGGGGCCAACGTCCTGACTTTC.

The J gene is TRBJ2-1, the V gene TRBV5-4; TRBD2 aligns across 9 bases. The V segment lost 4 bases and the J segment 1 base; nucleotides outside the gene matches: 9. The CDR3 is 17 residues long. Germline V gives CDR1 SGHNT, CDR2 YYREEE (reference sequence). The CDR3 region is CASSPELAGRSYNEQFF. CDR3 DNA: TGTGCCAGCAGCCCCGAACTAGCGGGCCGTTCCTACAATGAGCAGTTCTTC. Supplemented by reference TRBV5-4 and TRBJ2-1, the full variable domain reads ETGVTQSPTHLIKTRGQQVTLRCSSQSGHNTVSWYQQALGQGPQFIFQYYREEENGRGNFPPRFSGLQFPNYSSELNVNALELDDSALYLCASSPELAGRSYNEQFFGPGTRLTVL.